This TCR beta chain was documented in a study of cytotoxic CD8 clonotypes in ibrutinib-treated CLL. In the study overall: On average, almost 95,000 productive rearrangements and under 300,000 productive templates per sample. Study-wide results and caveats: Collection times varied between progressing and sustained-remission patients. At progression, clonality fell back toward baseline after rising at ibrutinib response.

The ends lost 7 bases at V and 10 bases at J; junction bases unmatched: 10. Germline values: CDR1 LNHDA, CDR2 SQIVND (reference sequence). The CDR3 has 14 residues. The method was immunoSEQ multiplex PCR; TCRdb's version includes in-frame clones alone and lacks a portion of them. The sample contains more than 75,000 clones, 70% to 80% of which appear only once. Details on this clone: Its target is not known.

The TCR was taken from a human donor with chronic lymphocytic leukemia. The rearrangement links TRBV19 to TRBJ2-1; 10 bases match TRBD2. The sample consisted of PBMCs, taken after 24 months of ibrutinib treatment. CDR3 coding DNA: TGTGCCAGTAACAGCGGGAGGGCCTGGGGGGAGCAGTTCTTC. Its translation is CASNSGRAWGEQFF.